Detailed here is one T cell receptor (beta chain). Antigen unknown. Unique molecular identifiers were in the cDNA, with template-switch universal primer binding. In TCRdb, the 5' RACE reads were re-called with MiXCR into one record per CDR3 protein. Of about 280,000 distinct CDR3 sequences listed, around 8.8% are singletons. These data are taken from a study of identical twins. Findings of the study overall: The models systematically underestimated how much out-of-frame TCR alpha was shared in monozygotic twins.

CDR1 is DFQATT and CDR2 is SNEGSKA in the germline V gene (reference sequence). V was pared by 5 bases and J by 5 bases, with 11 bases of the junction left unmatched. The CDR3 is 15 residues long. These records were also assigned to another study, of yellow fever vaccine responses in identical twins.

Sequenced input: memory (CD45RO+) T cells sorted from blood. This TCR came from a woman aged 18-29 years in good health. V and J are TRBV20-1 and TRBJ2-4, with 8 bases lining up with TRBD2. The CDR3 DNA follows: TGCAGTGCTTCTCCGGGACTAGTGGGTGAAAACATTCAGTACTTC. Amino acids: CSASPGLVGENIQYF.